This T cell receptor (beta chain) was recovered during a study of T cells in Graves' hyperthyroidism and ophthalmopathy. In regard to this clonotype: The target antigen is unknown.

Researchers defined stable Graves' hyperthyroidism as no ophthalmopathy progression within 18 months. Reasons for excluding patients were uncontrolled infection, other autoimmune disease, pregnancy or lactation. Clinical symptoms, serum thyroxine, TRAb, thyroid ultrasound and orbital computed tomography informed diagnoses. Template material for amplifying TCR beta CDR3 regions consisted of RNA transcripts. In the first-round RT-PCR of the TCR CDR3, the HTBI primer set was used. TCRdb analysed the multiplex PCR reads with MiXCR anew, one entry per CDR3 protein. The top ten clones hold roughly 18% of a sample with hundreds of thousands of distinct CDR3 sequences, roughly 17% of them seen once. CDR3 length: 14 residues. V was pared by 8 bases and J by 5 bases, with 21 bases between. Germline loops: CDR1 SQVTM, CDR2 ANQGSEA. Regarding the study as a whole: By a 13 V-J model, ophthalmopathy was set apart from stable hyperthyroidism.

The rearrangement uses TRBV29-1 and TRBJ2-5, with D uncertain. Sequences were obtained from blood. The sequence came from a woman younger than 35 with Graves' hyperthyroidism. CDR3 sequence reads: CSSSGSAWWETQYF. The CDR3 DNA sequence: TGCAGCTCCTCCGGGTCCGCGTGGTGGGAGACCCAGTACTTC. The variable domain in full, with the rest retrieved from reference TRBV29-1 and TRBJ2-5, is SAVISQKPSRDICQRGTSLTIQCQVDSQVTMMFWYRQQPGQSLTLIATANQGSEATYESGFVIDKFPISRPNLTFSTLTVSNMSPEDSSIYLCSSSGSAWWETQYFGPGTRLLVL.